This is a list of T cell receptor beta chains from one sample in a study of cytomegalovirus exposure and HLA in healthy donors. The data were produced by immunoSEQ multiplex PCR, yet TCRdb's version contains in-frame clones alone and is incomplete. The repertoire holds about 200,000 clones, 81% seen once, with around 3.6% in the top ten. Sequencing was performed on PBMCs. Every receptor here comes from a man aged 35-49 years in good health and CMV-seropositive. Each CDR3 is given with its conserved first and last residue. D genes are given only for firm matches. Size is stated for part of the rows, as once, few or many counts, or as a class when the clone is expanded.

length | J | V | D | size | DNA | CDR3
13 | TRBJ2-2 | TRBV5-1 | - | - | TGCGCCAGCAGCCTATCGCCGACCGGGGAGCTGTTTTTT | CASSLSPTGELFF
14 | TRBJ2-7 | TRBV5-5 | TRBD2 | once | TGTGCCAGCAGCTTAGGACTAGCATTGACCGAGCAGTACTTC | CASSLGLALTEQYF
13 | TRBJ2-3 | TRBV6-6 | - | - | TGTGCCACCCGGCCAGGGGGCACAGATACGCAGTATTTT | CATRPGGTDTQYF
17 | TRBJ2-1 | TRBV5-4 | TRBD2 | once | TGTGCCAGCAGCTCAAGACTAGCGGGAGGGCCCGGGAATGAGCAGTTCTTC | CASSSRLAGGPGNEQFF
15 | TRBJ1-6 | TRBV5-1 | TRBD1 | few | TGCGCCAGCAGCACCACGGGACAGTATAATTCACCCCTCCACTTT | CASSTTGQYNSPLHF
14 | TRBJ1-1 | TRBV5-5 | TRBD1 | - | TGTGCCAGCAGCCTCGGGACAGGGCGAACTGAAGCTTTCTTT | CASSLGTGRTEAFF
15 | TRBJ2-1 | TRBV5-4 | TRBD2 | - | TGTGCCAGCTCCCTGAGTGGGGGGGGTAGGGATGAGCAGTTCTTC | CASSLSGGGRDEQFF
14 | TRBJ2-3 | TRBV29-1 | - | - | TGCAGTGCCGTTTCCGTTCGAGGCACAGATACGCAGTATTTT | CSAVSVRGTDTQYF
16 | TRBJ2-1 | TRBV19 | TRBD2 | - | TGTGCCAGTAGCCGGGGAGGGCGCCCATCCTACAATGAGCAGTTCTTC | CASSRGGRPSYNEQFF
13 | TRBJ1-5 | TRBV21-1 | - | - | TGTGCCAGCAGCCGAGGGTCGAAACGGCCCCAGCATTTT | CASSRGSKRPQHF
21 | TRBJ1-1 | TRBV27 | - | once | TGTGCCAGCAGTCAAATACTAACCTTCAGGGATGGGAAGGTAATGGACACTGAAGCTTTCTTT | CASSQILTFRDGKVMDTEAFF
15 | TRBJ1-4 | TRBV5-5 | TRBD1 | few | TGTGCCAGCAGCGCCAACAGGGGGTTAGGCGAAAAACTGTTTTTT | CASSANRGLGEKLFF
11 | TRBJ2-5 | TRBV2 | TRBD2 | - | TGTGCCAGCAGTGGAACTAGCGGCCAGTACTTC | CASSGTSGQYF
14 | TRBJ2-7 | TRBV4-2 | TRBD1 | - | TGTGCCAGCAGTTCCGGGACAGGACCCTACGAGCAGTACTTC | CASSSGTGPYEQYF
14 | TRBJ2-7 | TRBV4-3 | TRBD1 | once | TGCGCCAGCAGCCGAGACAGGGAATTACGGGAGCAGTACTTC | CASSRDRELREQYF
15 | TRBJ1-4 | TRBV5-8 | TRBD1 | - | TGTGCCAGCAGCCAGGGGGACGGAAATAATGAAAAACTGTTTTTT | CASSQGDGNNEKLFF
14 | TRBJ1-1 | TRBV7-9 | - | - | TGTGCCAGCAGCTTGGGCCCAGTGAACACTGAAGCTTTCTTT | CASSLGPVNTEAFF
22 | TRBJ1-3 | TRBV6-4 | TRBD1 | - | TGTGCCAGCAGTGACGGAGACCTGGACAGGCTCATTCCCTACCCCTCTGGAAACACCATATATTTT | CASSDGDLDRLIPYPSGNTIYF
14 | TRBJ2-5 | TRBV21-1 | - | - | TGTGCCAGCAGCTACCGGGACAGTCAAGAGACCCAGTACTTC | CASSYRDSQETQYF
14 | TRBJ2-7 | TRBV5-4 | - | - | TGTGCCAGCAGCTGGGACACAGGGACCTACGAGCAGTACTTC | CASSWDTGTYEQYF
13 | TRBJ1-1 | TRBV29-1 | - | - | TGCAGCGTTGAAGGCAGGGTCAGGACTGAAGCTTTCTTT | CSVEGRVRTEAFF
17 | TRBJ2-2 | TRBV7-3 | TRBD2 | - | TGTGCCAGCAGCTCGACCACGGGACTAGGGAACACCGGGGAGCTGTTTTTT | CASSSTTGLGNTGELFF
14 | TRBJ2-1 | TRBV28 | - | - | TGTGCCAGCCCGCCGGGACAATCATACAATGAGCAGTTCTTC | CASPPGQSYNEQFF
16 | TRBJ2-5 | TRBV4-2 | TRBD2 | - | TGTGCCAGCAGCCTCGGTAATAGCGGGGGTGAGGAGACCCAGTACTTC | CASSLGNSGGEETQYF
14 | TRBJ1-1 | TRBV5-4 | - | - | TGTGCCAGCAGCTTGTCCAGGGTTAGGGCTGAAGCTTTCTTT | CASSLSRVRAEAFF
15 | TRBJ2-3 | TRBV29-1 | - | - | TGCAGCGTTGAACGGGCTGGGGGGATAACAGATACGCAGTATTTT | CSVERAGGITDTQYF